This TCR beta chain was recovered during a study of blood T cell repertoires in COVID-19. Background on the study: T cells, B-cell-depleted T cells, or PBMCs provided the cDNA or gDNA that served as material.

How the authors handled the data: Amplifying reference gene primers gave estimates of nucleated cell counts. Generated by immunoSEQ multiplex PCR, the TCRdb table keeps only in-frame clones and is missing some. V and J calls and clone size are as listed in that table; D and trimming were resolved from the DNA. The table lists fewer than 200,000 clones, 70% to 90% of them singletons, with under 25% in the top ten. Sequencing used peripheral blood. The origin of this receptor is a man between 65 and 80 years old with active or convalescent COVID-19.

Here the CDR3 DNA reads TGTGCCAGCAGCCACGGCGACAGGGCAGATACGCAGTATTTT. Amino acid sequence: CASSHGDRADTQYF. The rearrangement links TRBV6-5 to TRBJ2-3; TRBD1 matches 7 bases. The CDR3 runs to 14 residues. The ends lost 6 bases at V and 4 bases at J; junction bases unmatched: 7. Looked up from germline, CDR1 is MNHEY and CDR2 is SVGAGI.